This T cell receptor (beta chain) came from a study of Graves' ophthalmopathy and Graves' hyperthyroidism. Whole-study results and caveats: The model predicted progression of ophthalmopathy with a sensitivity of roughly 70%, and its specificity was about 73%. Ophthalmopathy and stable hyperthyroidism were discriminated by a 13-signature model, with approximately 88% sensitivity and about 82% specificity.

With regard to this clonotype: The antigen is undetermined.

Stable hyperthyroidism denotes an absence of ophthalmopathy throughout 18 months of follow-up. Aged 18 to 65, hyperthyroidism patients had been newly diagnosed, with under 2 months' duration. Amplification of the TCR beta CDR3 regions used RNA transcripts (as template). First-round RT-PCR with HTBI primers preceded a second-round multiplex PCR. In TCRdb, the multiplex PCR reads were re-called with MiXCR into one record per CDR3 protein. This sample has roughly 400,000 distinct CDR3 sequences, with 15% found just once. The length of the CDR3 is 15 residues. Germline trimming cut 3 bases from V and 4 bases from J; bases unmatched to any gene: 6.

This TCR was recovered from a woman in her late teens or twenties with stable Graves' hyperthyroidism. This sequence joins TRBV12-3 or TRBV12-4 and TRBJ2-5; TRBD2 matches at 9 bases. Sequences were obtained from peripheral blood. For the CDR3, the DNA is TGTGCCAGCAGTTTGGAGCGGGGGGCCCCAGAGACCCAGTACTTC. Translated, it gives CASSLERGAPETQYF.